The TCR beta chain described here comes from a study of Ad26.COV2.S vaccination and SARS-CoV-2 variants. V lost 7 bases and J 8 bases, leaving 9 bases between the germline ends. This CDR3 contains 12 residues. CDR1 and CDR2 (germline): WNHNN, SYGVQD (reference sequence). A note on this clone: Its antigen is not known.

Findings and limits, study-wide: It was found that vaccine and placebo recipients had similar non-spike TCR breadth.

Clones were read by immunoSEQ multiplex PCR, and TCRdb kept only the in-frame ones, dropping some. The sample yields approximately 480,000 clones, about 83% seen once. The sample's treatment: 15 to 20 received Ad26.COV2.S at low or high dose, single or two shots; roughly five received placebo; per-sample allocation not given. Material that was analyzed had been drawn on day 63 after the first vaccine or placebo injection. This sequence was found in a person between 18 and 60 years old who received the Ad26.COV2.S COVID-19 vaccine or a placebo. Sample: peripheral blood, taken in a trial of Ad26.COV2.S vaccine versus placebo. This sequence joins TRBV10-1 and TRBJ1-6; unclear D gene. DNA for the CDR3: TGCGCCAGCACCCCCTTATATTCACCCCTCCACTTT. Residues: CASTPLYSPLHF.